The 11 T cell receptor beta chains below all came from one sample that was sequenced in a study of T cell repertoires in cytomegalovirus infection. In TCRdb, the reads were re-called with MiXCR into one record per CDR3 protein. The repertoire holds over 450,000 distinct CDR3 sequences, with roughly 10% as singletons. Sequences were obtained from PBMCs. These receptors were collected from a human donor in good health (CMV status not recorded). Some clones in this sample may be carry-over from other donors' samples.

This clonotype was detected a few times. The chain has TRBV7-6 and TRBJ1-2; 7 nucleotides agree with TRBD1. The length of the CDR3 is 17 residues. J gave up 1 base and V 5 bases, and 13 bases lay outside the gene matches. Per the germline V gene, CDR1 is SGHVS and CDR2 is FNYEAQ. CDR3 protein: CASSILAWDSDNYGYTF. The CDR3 nucleotides are TGTGCCAGCAGCATCTTAGCTTGGGACAGCGATAACTATGGCTACACCTTC.

This clonotype was seen repeatedly, ten times or more. V and J are TRBV20-1 and TRBJ2-1; 10 bases match TRBD2. CDR1 is DFQATT, CDR2 SNEGSKA, per germline (reference sequence). V was clipped by 1 base and J by 5 bases; unmatched bases: 5. There are 15 residues in the CDR3. The CDR3 here is CSARVMLAGDNEQFF. The DNA of the CDR3 is TGCAGTGCTAGAGTAATGCTAGCGGGAGACAATGAGCAGTTCTTC.

This clonotype has a count of ten or more. The chain combines TRBV7-9 with TRBJ2-5; D gene uncertain. The germline V gene encodes CDR1 SEHNR and CDR2 FQNEAQ (reference sequence). Trimming removed 3 bases from V and 2 bases from J, with 10 bases in between. This CDR3 is built from 14 residues. The DNA for the CDR3 is TGTGCCAGCAGCTTCTTAGCTGGGCAAGAGACCCAGTACTTC. Encoded protein: CASSFLAGQETQYF.

There are many counts of this clonotype. V usage is TRBV6-1 and J usage is TRBJ1-4, with 8 bases identical to TRBD1. With 5 bases clipped from V and 4 bases from J, the junction kept 9 bases outside the gene matches. The germline V gene has CDR1 MNHNS and CDR2 SASEGT. The CDR3 is made up of 16 amino acids. This CDR3 is CASSPVTGAYNEKLFF. For the CDR3, the DNA is TGTGCCAGCAGTCCCGTGACAGGGGCCTATAATGAAAAACTGTTTTTT.

This clonotype was seen repeatedly, ten times or more. This chain links TRBV2 with TRBJ2-7, with D possibly TRBD2 on 6 matching bases. This CDR3 region has 14 residues. Germline V gene sequence: CDR1 SNHLY, CDR2 FYNNEI. Deletions cut 7 bases from V and 1 base from J, with 14 bases between. The CDR3 nucleotides read TGTGCCAGCACCTTGGAGGGATTTTCCTACGAGCAGTACTTC. It encodes CASTLEGFSYEQYF.

This clonotype was seen at least ten times. J is TRBJ2-1 and V is TRBV19; 10 bases align to TRBD2. Germline V CDR1 and CDR2: LNHDA, SQIVND (reference sequence). With 5 bases clipped from V and 10 bases from J, the junction kept 20 bases outside the gene matches. The CDR3 totals 18 residues. CDR3 sequence reads: CASSVLAGTTITLGEQFF. CDR3 bases: TGTGCCAGTAGTGTACTAGCGGGAACAACCATAACACTTGGGGAGCAGTTCTTC.

This clonotype was detected only a few times. The chain uses TRBV20-1 and TRBJ1-2; D is ambiguous. Trimming cost V 7 bases and J 10 bases, with 16 bases left between them. The CDR3 is 11 amino acids. The germline V gene encodes CDR1 DFQATT and CDR2 SNEGSKA (reference sequence). CDR3: CSVEAGTDYTF. The DNA for the CDR3 is TGCAGTGTGGAGGCCGGCACGGACTACACCTTC.

The V gene is TRBV14, the J gene TRBJ1-1, with TRBD1 matching over 7 bases. Germline CDR1 reads SGHDN; CDR2 reads FVKESK. V was pared by 4 bases and J by 4 bases, with 6 bases of the junction left unmatched. This CDR3 region has 14 residues. CDR3 DNA: TGTGCCAGCAGCCCGAACAGGGGTGGCACTGAAGCTTTCTTT. It is translated as CASSPNRGGTEAFF.

In this sample, this clonotype turned up a few times. This sequence joins TRBV2 and TRBJ2-2; D remains unclear. V was clipped by 5 bases and J by 5 bases, with 9 bases between them. Germline loops: CDR1 SNHLY, CDR2 FYNNEI. This CDR3 has 13 residues. The CDR3 sequence is CASSPEWTGELFF. The CDR3 coding sequence is TGTGCCAGCAGTCCTGAGTGGACCGGGGAGCTGTTTTTT.

This clonotype has a count of ten or more. The J gene is TRBJ2-1, the V gene TRBV7-6; no firm D call. The V gene's germline CDR1 is SGHVS and CDR2 FNYEAQ. V gave up 4 bases and J gave up 8 bases, with 15 bases separating them. The CDR3 runs to 14 residues. The CDR3 coding sequence is TGTGCCAGCAGCTCCTTAGGTCGGGCACATGAGCAGTTCTTC. Amino acids: CASSSLGRAHEQFF.

J is TRBJ2-1 and V is TRBV6-5; 13 bases are a match to TRBD2. In germline, CDR1 is MNHEY, CDR2 SVGAGI. V was pared by 7 bases and J by 3 bases, with 6 bases of the junction left unmatched. CDR3 length: 16 amino acids. The CDR3 reads CASTRTSGSGYNEQFF. CDR3 coding DNA: TGTGCCAGCACTAGGACTAGCGGGAGTGGCTACAATGAGCAGTTCTTC.